This T cell receptor (beta chain) was recovered during a study of T cells in Graves' hyperthyroidism and ophthalmopathy. Amplification yielded TCR beta CDR3 regions, with RNA transcripts as the source. First-round RT-PCR with HTBI primers amplified the TCR CDR3 region. One entry per CDR3 protein results from TCRdb running MiXCR on the multiplex PCR reads. The table includes roughly 570,000 distinct CDR3 sequences, under 60% detected once. From germline, CDR1 is SGHRS and CDR2 YFSETQ. V was cut by 0 bases and J by 8 bases, with 20 bases left in between. The CDR3 extends over 16 amino acids. The chain has TRBV5-1 and TRBJ1-2, with D possibly matching TRBD1 (6 bases). Sample: peripheral blood or thyroid tissue (not recorded which). This receptor was obtained from a woman aged 18-35 years with Graves' hyperthyroidism. The CDR3 region has the DNA TGCGCCAGCAGCTTGGCGAGCCAAGGGGGGGGAAGCGGCTACACCTTC. Encoded protein: CASSLASQGGGSGYTF. Based on the CDR3 plus reference TRBV5-1 and TRBJ1-2, the full variable domain is KAGVTQTPRYLIKTRGQQVTLSCSPISGHRSVSWYQQTPGQGLQFLFEYFSETQRNKGNFPGRFSGRQFSNSRSEMNVSTLELGDSALYLCASSLASQGGGSGYTFGSGTRLTVV.